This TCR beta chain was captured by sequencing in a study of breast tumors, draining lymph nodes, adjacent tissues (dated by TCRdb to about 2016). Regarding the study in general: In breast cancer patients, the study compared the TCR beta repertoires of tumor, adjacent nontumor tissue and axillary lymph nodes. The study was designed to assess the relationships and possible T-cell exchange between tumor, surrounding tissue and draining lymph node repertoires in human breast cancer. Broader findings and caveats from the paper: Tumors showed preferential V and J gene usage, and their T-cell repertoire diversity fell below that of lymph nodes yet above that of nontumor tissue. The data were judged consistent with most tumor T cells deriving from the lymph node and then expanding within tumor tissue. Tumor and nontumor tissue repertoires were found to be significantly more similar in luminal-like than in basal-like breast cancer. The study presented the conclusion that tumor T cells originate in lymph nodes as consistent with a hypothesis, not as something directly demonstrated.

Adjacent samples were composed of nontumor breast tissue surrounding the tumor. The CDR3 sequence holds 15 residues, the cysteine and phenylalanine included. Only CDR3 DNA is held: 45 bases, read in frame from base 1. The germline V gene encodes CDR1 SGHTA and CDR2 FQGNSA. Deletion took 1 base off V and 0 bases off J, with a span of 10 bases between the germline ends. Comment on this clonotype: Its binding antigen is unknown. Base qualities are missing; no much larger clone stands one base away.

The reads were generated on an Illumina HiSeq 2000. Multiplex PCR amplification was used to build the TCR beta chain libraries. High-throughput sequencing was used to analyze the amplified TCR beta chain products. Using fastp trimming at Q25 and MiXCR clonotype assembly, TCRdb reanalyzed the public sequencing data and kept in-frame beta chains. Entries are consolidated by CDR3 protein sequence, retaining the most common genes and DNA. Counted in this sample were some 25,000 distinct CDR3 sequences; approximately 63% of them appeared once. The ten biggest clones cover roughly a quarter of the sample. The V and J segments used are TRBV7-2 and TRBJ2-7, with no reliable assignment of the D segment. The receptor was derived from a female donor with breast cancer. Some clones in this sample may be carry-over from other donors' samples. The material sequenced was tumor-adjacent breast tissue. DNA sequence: TGTGCCAGCAGCTTAGAGGTCACGAGCTCCTACGAGCAGTACTTC. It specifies CASSLEVTSSYEQYF. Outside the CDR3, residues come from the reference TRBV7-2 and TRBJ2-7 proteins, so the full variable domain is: GAGVSQSPSNKVTEKGKDVELRCDPISGHTALYWYRQSLGQGLEFLIYFQGNSAPDKSGLPSDRFSAERTGGSVSTLTIQRTQQEDSAVYLCASSLEVTSSYEQYFGPGTRLTVT.